This T cell receptor (beta chain) is drawn from a study of early T cells in non-severe SARS-CoV-2 infection. Study background: Chains were not paired, and sequencing was done on bulk RNA from unsorted whole blood.

V was pared by 4 bases and J by 3 bases, with 4 bases between. Germline loops: CDR1 SGDLS, CDR2 YYNGEE. The CDR3 is made up of 12 amino acids. Individual cDNA molecules received unique molecular identifiers. TCRdb redid the calling of the 5' RACE reads with MiXCR, one entry per CDR3 protein. There are roughly 60,000 distinct CDR3 sequences in the sample; about 12% occur only once, and 4% to 5% lies in the top ten. The origin of this receptor is an adult who was a healthcare worker with PCR-confirmed SARS-CoV-2 infection or an uninfected control (not recorded which). Sequencing was done on a sample of whole blood. This chain links TRBV9 with TRBJ2-2; no firm D call. The CDR3 bases are TGTGCCAGCAGCCCCCACACCGGGGAGCTGTTTTTT. It codes for CASSPHTGELFF.